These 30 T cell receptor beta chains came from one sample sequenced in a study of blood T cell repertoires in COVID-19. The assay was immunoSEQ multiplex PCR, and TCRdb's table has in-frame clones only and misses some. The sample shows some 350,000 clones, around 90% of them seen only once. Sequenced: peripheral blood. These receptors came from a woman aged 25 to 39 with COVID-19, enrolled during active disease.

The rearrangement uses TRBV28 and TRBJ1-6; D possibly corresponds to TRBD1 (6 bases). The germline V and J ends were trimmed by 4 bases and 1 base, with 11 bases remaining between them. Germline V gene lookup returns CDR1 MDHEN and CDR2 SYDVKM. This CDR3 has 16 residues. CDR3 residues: CASSSQGFSYNSPLHF. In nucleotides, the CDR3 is TGTGCCAGCAGTTCGCAGGGGTTTTCCTATAATTCACCCCTCCACTTT.

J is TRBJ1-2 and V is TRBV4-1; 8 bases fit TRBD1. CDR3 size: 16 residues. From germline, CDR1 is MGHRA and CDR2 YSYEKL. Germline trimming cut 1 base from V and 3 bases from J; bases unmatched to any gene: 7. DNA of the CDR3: TGCGCCAGCAGCCAAGTCCGTCAGGGGGCGGACTATGGCTACACCTTC. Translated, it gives CASSQVRQGADYGYTF.

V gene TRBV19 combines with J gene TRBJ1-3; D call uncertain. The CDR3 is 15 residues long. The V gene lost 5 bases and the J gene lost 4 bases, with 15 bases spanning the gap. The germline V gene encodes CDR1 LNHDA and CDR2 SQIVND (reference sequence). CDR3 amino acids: CASSPGRGAGNTIYF. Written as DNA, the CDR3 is TGTGCCAGTAGTCCCGGGCGGGGTGCGGGAAACACCATATATTTT. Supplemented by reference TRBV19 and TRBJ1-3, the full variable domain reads DGGITQSPKYLFRKEGQNVTLSCEQNLNHDAMYWYRQDPGQGLRLIYYSQIVNDFQKGDIAEGYSVSREKKESFPLTVTSAQKNPTAFYLCASSPGRGAGNTIYFGEGSWLTVV.

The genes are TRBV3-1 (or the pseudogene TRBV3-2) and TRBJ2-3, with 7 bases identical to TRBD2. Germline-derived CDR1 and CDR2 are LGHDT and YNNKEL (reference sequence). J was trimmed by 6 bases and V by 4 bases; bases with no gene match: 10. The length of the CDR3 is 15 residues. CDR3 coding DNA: TGTGCCAGCAGCCTCCGGGGGGAACCCGGGGATACGCAGTATTTT. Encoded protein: CASSLRGEPGDTQYF.

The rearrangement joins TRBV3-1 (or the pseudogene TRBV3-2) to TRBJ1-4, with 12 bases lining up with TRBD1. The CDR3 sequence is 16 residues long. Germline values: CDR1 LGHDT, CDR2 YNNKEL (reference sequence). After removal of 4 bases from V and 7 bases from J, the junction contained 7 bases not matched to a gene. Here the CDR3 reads CASSPGTGGGGEKLFF. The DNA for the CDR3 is TGTGCCAGCAGCCCCGGGACAGGGGGCGGAGGTGAAAAACTGTTTTTT.

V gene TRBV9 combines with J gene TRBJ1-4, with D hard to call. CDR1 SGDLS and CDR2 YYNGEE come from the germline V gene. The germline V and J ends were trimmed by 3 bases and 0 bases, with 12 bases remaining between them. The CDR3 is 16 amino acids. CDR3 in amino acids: CASSATAGATNEKLFF. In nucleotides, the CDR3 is TGTGCCAGCAGCGCTACCGCAGGTGCAACTAATGAAAAACTGTTTTTT.

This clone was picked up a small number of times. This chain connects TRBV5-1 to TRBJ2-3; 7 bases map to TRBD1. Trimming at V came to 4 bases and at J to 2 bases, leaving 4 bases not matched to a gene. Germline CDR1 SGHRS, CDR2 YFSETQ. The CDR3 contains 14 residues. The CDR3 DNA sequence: TGCGCCAGCAGCGAGGGACAGTACACAGATACGCAGTATTTT. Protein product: CASSEGQYTDTQYF.

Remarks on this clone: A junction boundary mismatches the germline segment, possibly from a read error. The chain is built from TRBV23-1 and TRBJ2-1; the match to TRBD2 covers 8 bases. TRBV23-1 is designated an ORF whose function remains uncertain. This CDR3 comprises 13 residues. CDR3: CVSKGLADNEQFF. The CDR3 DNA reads TGCGTCAGCAAAGGACTAGCCGACAATGAGCAGTTCTTC.

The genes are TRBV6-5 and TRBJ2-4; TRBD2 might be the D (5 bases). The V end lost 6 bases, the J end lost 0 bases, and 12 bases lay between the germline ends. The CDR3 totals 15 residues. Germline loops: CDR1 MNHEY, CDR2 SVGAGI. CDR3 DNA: TGTGCCAGCAGCCCAGGTCGGGGAGCCAAAAACATTCAGTACTTC. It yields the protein CASSPGRGAKNIQYF.

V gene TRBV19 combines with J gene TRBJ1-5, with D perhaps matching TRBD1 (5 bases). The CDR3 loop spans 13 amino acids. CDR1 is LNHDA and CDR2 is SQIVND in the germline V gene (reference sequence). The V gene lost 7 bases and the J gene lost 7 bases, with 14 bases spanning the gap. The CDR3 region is CASKAGFPQPQHF. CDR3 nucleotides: TGTGCCAGTAAGGCAGGGTTCCCACAGCCCCAGCATTTT.

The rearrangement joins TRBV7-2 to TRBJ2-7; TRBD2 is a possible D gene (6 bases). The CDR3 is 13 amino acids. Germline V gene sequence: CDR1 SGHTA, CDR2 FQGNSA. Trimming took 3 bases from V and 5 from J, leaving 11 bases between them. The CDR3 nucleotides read TGTGCCAGCAGCTTTCGGTGGGGGGACGAGCAGTACTTC. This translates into CASSFRWGDEQYF. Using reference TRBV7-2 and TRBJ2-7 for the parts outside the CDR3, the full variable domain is GAGVSQSPSNKVTEKGKDVELRCDPISGHTALYWYRQSLGQGLEFLIYFQGNSAPDKSGLPSDRFSAERTGGSVSTLTIQRTQQEDSAVYLCASSFRWGDEQYFGPGTRLTVT.

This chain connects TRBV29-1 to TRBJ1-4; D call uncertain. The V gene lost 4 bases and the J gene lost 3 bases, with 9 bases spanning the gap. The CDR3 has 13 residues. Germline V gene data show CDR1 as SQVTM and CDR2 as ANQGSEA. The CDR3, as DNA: TGCAGCGTTGGGCCGCAGGCTAATGAAAAACTGTTTTTT. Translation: CSVGPQANEKLFF.

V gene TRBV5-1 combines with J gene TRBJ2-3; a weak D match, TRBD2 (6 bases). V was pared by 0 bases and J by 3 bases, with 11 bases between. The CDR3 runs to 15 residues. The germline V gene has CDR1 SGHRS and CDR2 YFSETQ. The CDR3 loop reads CASSLAGAFTDTQYF. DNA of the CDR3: TGCGCCAGCAGCTTGGCGGGAGCTTTTACAGATACGCAGTATTTT.

The CDR3 DNA reads as TGTGCCAGTCAGCGGGAGGGCCTTACAGATACGCAGTATTTT. This encodes CASQREGLTDTQYF. The J gene is TRBJ2-3, the V gene TRBV9; 10 bases map to TRBD2. This CDR3 contains 14 residues. Trimming took 8 bases from V and 3 from J; bases not matched to a gene: 6. CDR1 is SGDLS and CDR2 is YYNGEE in the germline V gene.

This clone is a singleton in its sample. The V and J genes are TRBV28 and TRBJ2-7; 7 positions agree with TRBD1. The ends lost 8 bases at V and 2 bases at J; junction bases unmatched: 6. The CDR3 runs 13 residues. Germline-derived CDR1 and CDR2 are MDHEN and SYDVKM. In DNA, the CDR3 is TGTGCCAGCCGCCGGGACAGAACCTACGAGCAGTACTTC. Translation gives CASRRDRTYEQYF.

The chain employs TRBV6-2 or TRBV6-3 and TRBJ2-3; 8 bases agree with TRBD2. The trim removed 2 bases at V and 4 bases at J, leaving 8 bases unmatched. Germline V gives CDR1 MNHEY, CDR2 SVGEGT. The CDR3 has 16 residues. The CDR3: CASSYMRGAIADTQYF. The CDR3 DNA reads TGTGCCAGCAGTTACATGCGGGGGGCCATAGCAGATACGCAGTATTTT.

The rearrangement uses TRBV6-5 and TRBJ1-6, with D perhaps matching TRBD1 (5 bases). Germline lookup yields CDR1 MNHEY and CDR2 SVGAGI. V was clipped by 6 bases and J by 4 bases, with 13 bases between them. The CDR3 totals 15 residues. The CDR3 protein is CASRPGQGYNSPLHF. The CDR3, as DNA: TGTGCCAGCAGGCCTGGGCAGGGTTATAATTCACCCCTCCACTTT.

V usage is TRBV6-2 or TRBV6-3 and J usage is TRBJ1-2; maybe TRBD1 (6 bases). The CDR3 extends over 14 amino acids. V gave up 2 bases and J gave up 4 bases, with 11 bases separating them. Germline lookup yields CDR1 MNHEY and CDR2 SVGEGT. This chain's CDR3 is CASSYAGTTYGYTF. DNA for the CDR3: TGTGCCAGCAGTTACGCCGGGACAACCTATGGCTACACCTTC.

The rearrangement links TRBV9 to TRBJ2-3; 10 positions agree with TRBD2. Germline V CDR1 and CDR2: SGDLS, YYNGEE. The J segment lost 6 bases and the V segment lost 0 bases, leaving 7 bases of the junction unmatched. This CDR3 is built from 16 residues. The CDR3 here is CASSVAASGGGDTQYF. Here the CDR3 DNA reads TGTGCCAGCAGCGTAGCGGCTAGCGGGGGAGGGGATACGCAGTATTTT.

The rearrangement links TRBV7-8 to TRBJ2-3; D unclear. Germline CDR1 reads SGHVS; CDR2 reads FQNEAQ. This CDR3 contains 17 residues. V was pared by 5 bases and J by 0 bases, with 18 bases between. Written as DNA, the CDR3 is TGTGCCAGCAGCAAGCCCCCCTATAAGTCTAGCACAGATACGCAGTATTTT. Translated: CASSKPPYKSSTDTQYF.

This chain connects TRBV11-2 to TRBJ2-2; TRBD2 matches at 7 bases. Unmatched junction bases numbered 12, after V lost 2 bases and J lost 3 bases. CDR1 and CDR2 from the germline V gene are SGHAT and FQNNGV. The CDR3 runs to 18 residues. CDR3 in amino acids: CASSLFRGAGVYTGELFF. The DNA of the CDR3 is TGTGCCAGCAGCTTATTCCGAGGCGCGGGAGTCTACACCGGGGAGCTGTTTTTT.

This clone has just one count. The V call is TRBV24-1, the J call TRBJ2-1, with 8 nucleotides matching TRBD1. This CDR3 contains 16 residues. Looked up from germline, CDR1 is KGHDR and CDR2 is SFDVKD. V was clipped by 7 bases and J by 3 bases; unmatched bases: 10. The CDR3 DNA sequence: TGTGCCACCAGCAGATCAGGACAGGGTAACTACAATGAGCAGTTCTTC. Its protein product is CATSRSGQGNYNEQFF.

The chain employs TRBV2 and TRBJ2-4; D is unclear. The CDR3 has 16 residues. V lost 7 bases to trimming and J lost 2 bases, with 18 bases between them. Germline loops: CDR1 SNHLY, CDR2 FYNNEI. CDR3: CASTPSPGSTKNIQYF. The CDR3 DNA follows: TGTGCCAGCACCCCTTCCCCAGGCTCTACCAAAAACATTCAGTACTTC.

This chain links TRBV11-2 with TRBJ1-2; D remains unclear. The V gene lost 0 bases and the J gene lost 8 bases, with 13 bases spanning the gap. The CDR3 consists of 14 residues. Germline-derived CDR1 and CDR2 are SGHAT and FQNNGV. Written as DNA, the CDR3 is TGTGCCAGCAGCTTAGATGCGTACCGGGGAGGCTACACCTTC. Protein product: CASSLDAYRGGYTF.

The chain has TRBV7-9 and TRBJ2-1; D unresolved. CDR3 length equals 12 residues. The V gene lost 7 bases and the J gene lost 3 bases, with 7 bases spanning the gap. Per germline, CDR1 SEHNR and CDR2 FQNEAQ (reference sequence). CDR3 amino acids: CASMGLYNEQFF. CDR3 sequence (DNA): TGTGCCAGCATGGGCCTCTACAATGAGCAGTTCTTC.

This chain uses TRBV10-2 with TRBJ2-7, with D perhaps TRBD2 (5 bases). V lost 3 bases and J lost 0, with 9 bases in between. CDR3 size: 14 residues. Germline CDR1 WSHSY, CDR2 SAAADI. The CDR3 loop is CASSDRGRSYEQYV. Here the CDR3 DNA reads TGCGCCAGCAGTGATCGGGGTCGCTCCTACGAGCAGTACGTC.

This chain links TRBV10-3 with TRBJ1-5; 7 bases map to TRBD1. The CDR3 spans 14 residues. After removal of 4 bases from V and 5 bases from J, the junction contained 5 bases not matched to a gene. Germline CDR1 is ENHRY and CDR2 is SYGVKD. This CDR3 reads CAISVGDRDQPQHF. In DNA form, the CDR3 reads TGTGCCATCAGTGTAGGGGACAGAGATCAGCCCCAGCATTTT.

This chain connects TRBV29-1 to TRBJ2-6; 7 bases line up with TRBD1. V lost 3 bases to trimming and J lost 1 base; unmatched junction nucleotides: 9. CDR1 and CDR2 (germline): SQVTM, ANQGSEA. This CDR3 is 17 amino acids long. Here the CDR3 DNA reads TGCAGCGTTGATGACAGGGACACTTCTTCTGGGGCCAACGTCCTGACTTTC. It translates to CSVDDRDTSSGANVLTF.

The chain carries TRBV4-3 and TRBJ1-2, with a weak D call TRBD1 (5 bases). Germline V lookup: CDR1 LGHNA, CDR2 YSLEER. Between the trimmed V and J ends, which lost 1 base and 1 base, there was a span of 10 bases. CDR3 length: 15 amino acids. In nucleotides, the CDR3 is TGCGCCAGCAGCCAAGTACCGCAGGGTAACTATGGCTACACCTTC. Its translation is CASSQVPQGNYGYTF.

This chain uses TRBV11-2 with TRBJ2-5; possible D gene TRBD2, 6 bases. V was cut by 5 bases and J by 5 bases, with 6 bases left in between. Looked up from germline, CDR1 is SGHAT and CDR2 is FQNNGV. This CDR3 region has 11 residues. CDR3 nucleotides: TGTGCCAGCAGCGGGGGGGAGACCCAGTACTTC. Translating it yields CASSGGETQYF. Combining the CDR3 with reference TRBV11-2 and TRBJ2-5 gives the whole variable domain EAGVAQSPRYKIIEKRQSVAFWCNPISGHATLYWYQQILGQGPKLLIQFQNNGVVDDSQLPKDRFSAERLKGVDSTLKIQPAKLEDSAVYLCASSGGETQYFGPGTRLLVL.